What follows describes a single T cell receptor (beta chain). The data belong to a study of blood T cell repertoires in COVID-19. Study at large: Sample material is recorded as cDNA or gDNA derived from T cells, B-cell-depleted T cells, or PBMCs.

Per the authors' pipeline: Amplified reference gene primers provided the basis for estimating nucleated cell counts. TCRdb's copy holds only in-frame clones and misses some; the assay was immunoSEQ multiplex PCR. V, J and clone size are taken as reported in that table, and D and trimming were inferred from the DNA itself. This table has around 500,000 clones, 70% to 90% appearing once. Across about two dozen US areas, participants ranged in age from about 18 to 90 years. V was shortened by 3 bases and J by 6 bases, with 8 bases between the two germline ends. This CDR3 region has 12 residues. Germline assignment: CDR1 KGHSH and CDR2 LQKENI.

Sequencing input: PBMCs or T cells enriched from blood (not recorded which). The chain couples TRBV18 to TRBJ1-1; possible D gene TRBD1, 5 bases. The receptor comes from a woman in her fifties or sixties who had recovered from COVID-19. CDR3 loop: CASSPGGAEAFF. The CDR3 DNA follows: TGTGCCAGCTCACCCGGGGGGGCTGAAGCTTTCTTT.